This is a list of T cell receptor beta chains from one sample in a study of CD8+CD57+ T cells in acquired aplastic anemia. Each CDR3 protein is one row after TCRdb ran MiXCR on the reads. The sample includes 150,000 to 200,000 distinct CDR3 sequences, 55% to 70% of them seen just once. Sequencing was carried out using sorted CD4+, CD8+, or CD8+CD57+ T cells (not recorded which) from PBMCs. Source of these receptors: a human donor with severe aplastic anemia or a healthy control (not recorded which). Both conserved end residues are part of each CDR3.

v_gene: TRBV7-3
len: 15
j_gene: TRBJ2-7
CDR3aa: CASSAPGTGGEEQYF

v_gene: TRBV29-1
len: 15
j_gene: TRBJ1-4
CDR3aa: CSVRQGSITNEKLFF

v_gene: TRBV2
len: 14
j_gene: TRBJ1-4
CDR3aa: CASSRDVSGEKLFF

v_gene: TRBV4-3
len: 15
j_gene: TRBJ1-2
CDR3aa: CASSLRTGGTYGYTF

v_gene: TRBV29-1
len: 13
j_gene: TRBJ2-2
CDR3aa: CSALQGPTGELFF

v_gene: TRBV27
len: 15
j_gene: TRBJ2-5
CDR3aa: CASSLLQDGQETQYF

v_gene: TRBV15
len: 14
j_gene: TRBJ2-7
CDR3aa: CATSRVERTYEQYF

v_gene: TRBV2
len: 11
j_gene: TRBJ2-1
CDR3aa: CASTLTNEQFF

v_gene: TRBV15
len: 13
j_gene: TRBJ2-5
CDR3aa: CATGTGRQETQYF

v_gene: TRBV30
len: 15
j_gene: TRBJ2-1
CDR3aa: CAWRGPAPPRDEQFF

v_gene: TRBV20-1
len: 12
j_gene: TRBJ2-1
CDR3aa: CSARRGDNEQFF

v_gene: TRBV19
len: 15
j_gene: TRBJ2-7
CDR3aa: CASSLLGTGAYEQYF

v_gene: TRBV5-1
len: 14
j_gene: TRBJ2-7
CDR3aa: CASTPTSGVYEQYF

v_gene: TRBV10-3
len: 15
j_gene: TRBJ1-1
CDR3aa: CASSESMAANTEAFF

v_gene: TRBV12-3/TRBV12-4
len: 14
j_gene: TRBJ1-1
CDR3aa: CASSYGRCDTEAFF

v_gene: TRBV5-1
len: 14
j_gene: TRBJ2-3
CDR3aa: CASSKGASTDTQYF

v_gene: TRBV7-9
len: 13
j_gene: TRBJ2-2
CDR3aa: CASSSSITGELFF

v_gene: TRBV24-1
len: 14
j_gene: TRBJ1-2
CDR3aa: CATSNPGGDYGYTF

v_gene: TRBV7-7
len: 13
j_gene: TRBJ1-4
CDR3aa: CASSLSSAGKLFF

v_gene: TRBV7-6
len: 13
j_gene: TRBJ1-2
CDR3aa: CASSPGGRDGYTF

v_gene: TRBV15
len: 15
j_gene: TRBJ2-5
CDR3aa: CATSVSGRAGETQYF

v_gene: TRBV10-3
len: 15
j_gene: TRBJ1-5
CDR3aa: CAISELRGDDQPQHF

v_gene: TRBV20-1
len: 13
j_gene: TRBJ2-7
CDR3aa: CSARGTGGYEQYF

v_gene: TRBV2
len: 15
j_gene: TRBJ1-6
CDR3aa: CASSGLQGSNSPLHF

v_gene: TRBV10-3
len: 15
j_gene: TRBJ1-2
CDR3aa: CAISEGGLSDYGYTF

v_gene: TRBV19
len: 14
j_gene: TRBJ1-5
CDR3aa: CASRPGRVGQPQHF

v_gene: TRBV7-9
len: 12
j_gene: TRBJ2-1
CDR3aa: CASSLVVSEQFF

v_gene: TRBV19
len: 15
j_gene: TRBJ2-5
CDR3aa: CASSIGGTGQETQYF

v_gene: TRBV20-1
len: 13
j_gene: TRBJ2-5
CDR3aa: CSAREALEETQYF

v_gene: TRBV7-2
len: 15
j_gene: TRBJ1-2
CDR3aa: CASSLEALSNYGYTF

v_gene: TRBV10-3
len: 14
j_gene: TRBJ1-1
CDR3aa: CAIGGGLLLGEAFF

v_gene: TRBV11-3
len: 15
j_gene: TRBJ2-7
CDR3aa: CASSLESDRGYEQYF

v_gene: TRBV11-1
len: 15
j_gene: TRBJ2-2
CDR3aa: CASSLRQGSSGELFF

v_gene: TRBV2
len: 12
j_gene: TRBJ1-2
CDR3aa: CASTDRVYGYTF

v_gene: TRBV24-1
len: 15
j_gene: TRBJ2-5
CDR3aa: CATSETDRGIETQYF

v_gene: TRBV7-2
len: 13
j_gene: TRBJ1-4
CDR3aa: CASSLKGYEKLFF

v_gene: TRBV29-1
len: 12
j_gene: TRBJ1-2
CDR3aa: CSVQTGNYGYTF

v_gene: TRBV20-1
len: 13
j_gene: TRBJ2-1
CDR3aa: CSASENRDNEQFF

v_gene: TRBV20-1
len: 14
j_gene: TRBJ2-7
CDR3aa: CSAVPGSEAYEQYF

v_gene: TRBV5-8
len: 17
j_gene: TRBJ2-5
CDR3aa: CASSATGTSGVQETQYF

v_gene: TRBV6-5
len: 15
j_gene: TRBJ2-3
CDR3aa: CASRPGGGSTDTQYF

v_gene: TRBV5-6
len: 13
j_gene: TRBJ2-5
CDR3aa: CASSLAEAETQYF

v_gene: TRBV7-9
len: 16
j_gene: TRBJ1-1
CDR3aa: CASSLGSTGVNTEAFF

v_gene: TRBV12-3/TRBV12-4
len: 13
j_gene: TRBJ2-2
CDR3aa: CASSLGWAGELFF

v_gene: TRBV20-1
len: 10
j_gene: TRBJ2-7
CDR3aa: CSAGAYEQYF

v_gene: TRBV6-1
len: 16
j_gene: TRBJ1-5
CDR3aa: CASSDFIRASNQPQHF

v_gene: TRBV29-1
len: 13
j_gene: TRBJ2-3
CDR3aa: CSVEGTDTDTQYF

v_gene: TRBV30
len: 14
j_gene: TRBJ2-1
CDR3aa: CAWTPRGLHNEQFF

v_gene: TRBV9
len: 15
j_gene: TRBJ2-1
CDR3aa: CASSVGDRGYNEQFF

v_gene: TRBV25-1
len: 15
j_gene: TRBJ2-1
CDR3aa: CASHTRDRGANEQFF

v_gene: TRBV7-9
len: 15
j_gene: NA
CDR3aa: CASSLETRLQETQYF

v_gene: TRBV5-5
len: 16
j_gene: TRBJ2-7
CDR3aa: CASSLKYPAGVTEQYF

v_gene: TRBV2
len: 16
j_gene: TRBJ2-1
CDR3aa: CASSADLSAGGPPQFF

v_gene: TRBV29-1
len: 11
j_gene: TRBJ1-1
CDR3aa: CSVDPGVEAFF

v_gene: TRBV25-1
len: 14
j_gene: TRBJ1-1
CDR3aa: CASSDPQGKTEAFF

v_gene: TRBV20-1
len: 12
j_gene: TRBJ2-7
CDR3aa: CSARSAAYEQYF